Below, 32 T cell receptor beta chains from the same sample are listed, as sequenced in a study of blood T cell repertoires in COVID-19. Measured with immunoSEQ multiplex PCR; TCRdb has only the in-frame clones, and not every one. The repertoire holds 70,000 to 90,000 clones, with more than 75% as singletons. The sequenced sample was peripheral blood. The receptors stem from a human donor in a cohort sampled during active COVID-19.

The chain links TRBV2 to TRBJ1-1, with D uncertain. There are 11 residues in the CDR3. The V and J ends lost 6 bases and 11 bases respectively, with 13 bases between them. Per germline, CDR1 SNHLY and CDR2 FYNNEI. The CDR3 coding sequence is TGTGCCAGCAGGGCGAAAGGAGAGGCTTTCTTT. It codes for CASRAKGEAFF.

This clone showed up just a few times. The chain employs TRBV2 and TRBJ2-7; D remains unclear. CDR3 length: 12 residues. V was trimmed by 6 bases and J by 7 bases, leaving 13 bases between them. Germline V gene lookup returns CDR1 SNHLY and CDR2 FYNNEI. The CDR3, as DNA: TGTGCCAGCAGCCCGGTCGCCGGGGAGCAGTACTTC. Residues: CASSPVAGEQYF.

The rearrangement links TRBV7-8 to TRBJ1-5; D not resolved. With 2 bases removed from V and 6 bases from J, the gap between germline ends came to 8 bases. Germline V gene lookup returns CDR1 SGHVS and CDR2 FQNEAQ. The CDR3 runs to 13 residues. The CDR3 spells CASSLLAVQPQHF. CDR3 DNA: TGTGCCAGCAGCTTATTAGCGGTTCAGCCCCAGCATTTT.

This chain uses TRBV5-1 with TRBJ2-3, with D perhaps TRBD2 (5 bases). Germline CDR1 is SGHRS and CDR2 is YFSETQ. The CDR3 runs to 16 residues. V dropped 0 bases and J dropped 3 bases, with 14 bases sitting between them. Here the CDR3 reads CASSLEAAEVTDTQYF. CDR3 in DNA: TGCGCCAGCAGCTTGGAAGCGGCGGAGGTTACAGATACGCAGTATTTT.

The CDR3 DNA reads TGCGCCAGCAGTGAGAACAGGGGTTCACCCCTCCACTTT. Its translation: CASSENRGSPLHF. The chain employs TRBV10-1 and TRBJ1-6; 7 bases agree with TRBD1. The V gene's germline CDR1 is WNHNN and CDR2 SYGVQD (reference sequence). The CDR3 extends over 13 amino acids. V dropped 2 bases and J dropped 9; count of bases not matched to a gene: 1.

This chain joins TRBV29-1 and TRBJ2-2; D not certain. The CDR3 has 12 residues. From germline, CDR1 is SQVTM and CDR2 ANQGSEA. V lost 3 bases, J lost 6 bases, and 8 bases lay in between. CDR3 region: CSVDGMAGELFF. In DNA, the CDR3 is TGCAGCGTTGATGGCATGGCCGGGGAGCTGTTTTTT.

A few counts support this clone. The CDR3 loop reads CASSPTSNTDTQYF. The CDR3 DNA reads TGTGCCAGCAGCCCAACTAGCAACACAGATACGCAGTATTTT. The chain is built from TRBV7-2 and TRBJ2-3; possible D gene TRBD2, 6 bases. CDR3 length equals 14 residues. CDR1 and CDR2 (germline): SGHTA, FQGNSA. Between the trimmed V and J ends, which lost 5 bases and 2 bases, there was a span of 11 bases.

This clone was found a few times. The chain recombines TRBV24-1 with TRBJ2-1; 14 positions match TRBD2. Losses at the gene ends were 3 bases for V and 8 bases for J; bases not matched to a gene: 8. The CDR3 length is 17 residues. The V gene's germline CDR1 is KGHDR and CDR2 SFDVKD. The CDR3 DNA sequence: TGTGCCACCAGTGATAGTCGACTAGCGGGAGGGCCCCATGAGCAGTTCTTC. Its protein is CATSDSRLAGGPHEQFF.

The chain joins TRBV27 to TRBJ2-1, with TRBD2 matching over 11 bases. This CDR3 has 16 residues. CDR1 and CDR2 (germline): MNHEY, SMNVEV (reference sequence). Losses at the gene ends were 5 bases for V and 6 bases for J; bases not matched to a gene: 9. In DNA form, the CDR3 reads TGTGCCAGCAGTAGCATAGCGGGAGGGCCCGGCAATGAGCAGTTCTTC. Translating gives CASSSIAGGPGNEQFF.

The chain carries TRBV19 and TRBJ1-4, with a tentative D call TRBD1 (6 bases). The CDR3 is 13 residues long. Looked up from germline, CDR1 is LNHDA and CDR2 is SQIVND (reference sequence). V lost 7 bases to trimming and J lost 8 bases, with 14 bases between them. The CDR3 region is CASNRVGQEKLFF. CDR3 nucleotide sequence: TGTGCCAGTAACAGGGTTGGACAGGAAAAACTGTTTTTT. Filled out from reference TRBV19 and TRBJ1-4, the complete variable domain reads DGGITQSPKYLFRKEGQNVTLSCEQNLNHDAMYWYRQDPGQGLRLIYYSQIVNDFQKGDIAEGYSVSREKKESFPLTVTSAQKNPTAFYLCASNRVGQEKLFFGSGTQLSVL.

This clone has a handful of counts. The CDR3 sequence is CASSLTRDSTYNEQFF. CDR3 bases: TGTGCCAGCAGCTTAACCCGGGACTCTACCTACAATGAGCAGTTCTTC. The rearrangement uses TRBV7-3 and TRBJ2-1; TRBD2 is a possible D gene (6 bases). Germline V gives CDR1 SGHTA, CDR2 FQGTGA. The CDR3 contains 16 residues. Trimming took 0 bases from V and 2 from J, leaving 11 bases between them.

The rearrangement joins TRBV28 to TRBJ2-1, with TRBD1 matching 8 bases. Germline CDR1 is MDHEN and CDR2 is SYDVKM. The CDR3 extends over 15 amino acids. Trimming took 3 bases from V and 8 from J; bases not matched to a gene: 9. CDR3 loop: CASSFQGTGVDEQFF. In DNA form, the CDR3 reads TGTGCCAGCAGTTTTCAGGGGACAGGAGTGGATGAGCAGTTCTTC.

The chain couples TRBV4-1 to TRBJ2-7; 10 positions match TRBD2. Germline V gene lookup returns CDR1 MGHRA and CDR2 YSYEKL. Trimming removed 0 bases from V and 4 bases from J; junction bases left unmatched: 6. The CDR3 contains 16 residues. CDR3 residues: CASSQDKREGRYEQYF. The CDR3 coding sequence is TGCGCCAGCAGCCAAGATAAGCGGGAGGGCCGGTACGAGCAGTACTTC.

J is TRBJ1-5 and V is TRBV4-2; TRBD1 matches 8 bases. The J segment lost 5 bases and the V segment lost 4 bases, leaving 4 bases of the junction unmatched. Germline V gene sequence: CDR1 LGHNA, CDR2 YNFKEQ. The CDR3 runs to 14 residues. DNA for the CDR3: TGTGCCAGCAGCCCCGACAGGGGACATCAGCCCCAGCATTTT. Encoded protein: CASSPDRGHQPQHF.

This clone was found once. V gene TRBV28 combines with J gene TRBJ2-7, with TRBD1 matching over 9 bases. V was pared by 5 bases and J by 5 bases, with 13 bases of the junction left unmatched. Germline V CDR1 and CDR2: MDHEN, SYDVKM. The CDR3 extends over 16 amino acids. This CDR3 reads CASSSPWDRARDEQYF. In DNA form, the CDR3 reads TGTGCCAGCAGTAGCCCCTGGGACAGGGCCAGGGACGAGCAGTACTTC. The full variable domain, its missing parts supplied by reference TRBV28 and TRBJ2-7, is DVKVTQSSRYLVKRTGEKVFLECVQDMDHENMFWYRQDPGLGLRLIYFSYDVKMKEKGDIPEGYSVSREKKERFSLILESASTNQTSMYLCASSSPWDRARDEQYFGPGTRLTVT.

The CDR3 protein is CASSLPVGTSGPWVDTQYF. CDR3 coding DNA: TGCGCCAGCAGCTTACCGGTCGGAACTAGCGGACCGTGGGTAGATACGCAGTATTTT. The J gene is TRBJ2-3, the V gene TRBV5-1, with 8 bases aligning to TRBD2. CDR1 is SGHRS, CDR2 YFSETQ, per germline. The CDR3 loop spans 19 amino acids. Trimming at V came to 2 bases and at J to 5 bases, leaving 19 bases not matched to a gene.

This clone was seen just once. For the CDR3, the DNA is TGCAGCGTTGCAACTAGCGCACCAGCCTACGAGCAGTACTTC. This sequence encodes CSVATSAPAYEQYF. The chain links TRBV29-1 to TRBJ2-7; 7 bases are a match to TRBD2. The germline gives CDR1 SQVTM, CDR2 ANQGSEA. The CDR3 covers 14 residues. Trimming cost V 4 bases and J 2 bases; bases outside gene matches: 8.

The chain joins TRBV15 to TRBJ1-2; TRBD1 might be the D (5 bases). Germline V CDR1 and CDR2: LNHNV, YYDKDF (reference sequence). The V and J ends lost 0 bases and 0 bases respectively, with 11 bases between them. The CDR3 is 16 residues long. The CDR3 protein is CATSREGGEANYGYTF. The CDR3, as DNA: TGTGCCACCAGCAGAGAGGGAGGGGAAGCTAACTATGGCTACACCTTC.

This clone was seen just once. The CDR3 DNA reads TGTGCCAGCAGTTTCGTCGGGAGTGAGCAGTTCTTC. It is translated as CASSFVGSEQFF. V and J are TRBV12-3 or TRBV12-4 and TRBJ2-1; weak D call: TRBD2 (6 bases). CDR3 length: 12 residues. V lost 3 bases to trimming and J lost 9 bases, with 9 bases between them.

This sequence joins TRBV6-6 and TRBJ1-1; 12 bases are shared with TRBD1. Germline V CDR1 and CDR2: MNHNY, SVGAGI (reference sequence). The CDR3 totals 15 residues. V was clipped by 0 bases and J by 7 bases; unmatched bases: 3. CDR3 amino acids: CASSYSGTGGFEAFF. CDR3 in DNA: TGTGCCAGCAGTTACTCCGGGACAGGGGGCTTTGAAGCTTTCTTT.

This clone was seen only a few times. DNA of the CDR3: TGTGCCAGCAGTTACGCGGCTAGCGGAGCTCAAGAGACCCAGTACTTC. Its translation is CASSYAASGAQETQYF. The J gene is TRBJ2-5, the V gene TRBV6-2 or TRBV6-3; 7 nucleotides align to TRBD2. Germline V gives CDR1 MNHEY, CDR2 SVGEGT. The V gene end was trimmed by 2 bases and the J gene end by 2 bases; junction bases not matched to a gene: 8. This CDR3 is built from 16 residues.

With respect to this clone: The CDR3 end shows no conserved phenylalanine or tryptophan, and so a read error is likely. It is unclear where the CDR3 begins or ends on the DNA, so no DNA is shown, and the CDR3 is as TCRdb lists it. The chain is built from TRBV2 and TRBJ2-7; TRBD2 reflects the table's D call only, with no check against the DNA. Germline V CDR1 and CDR2: SNHLY, FYNNEI. Counting both end residues, the CDR3 totals 13 amino acids. The CDR3 loop reads CASSEEWRDAPVC.

The chain couples TRBV4-1 to TRBJ1-4; a possible D gene is TRBD1 (5 bases). V lost 2 bases and J lost 7, with 14 bases in between. The CDR3 totals 15 residues. The germline CDR1 and CDR2 sequences are MGHRA and YSYEKL. CDR3 nucleotides: TGCGCCAGCAGCCAACCACCCGGGAGGGGTGAAAAACTGTTTTTT. Amino acids: CASSQPPGRGEKLFF.

This chain joins TRBV7-9 and TRBJ1-4; D is uncertain. Germline CDR1 SEHNR, CDR2 FQNEAQ (reference sequence). The CDR3 contains 17 residues. Trimming removed 5 bases at V and 2 bases at J, with 18 bases between. CDR3 amino acids: CASSPVGGGPTNEKLFF. CDR3 coding DNA: TGTGCCAGCAGCCCAGTGGGCGGCGGGCCGACTAATGAAAAACTGTTTTTT.

This chain connects TRBV4-1 to TRBJ1-5; D gene uncertain. Germline CDR1 reads MGHRA; CDR2 reads YSYEKL. The CDR3 runs 17 residues. Between the trimmed V and J ends, which lost 0 bases and 1 base, there was a span of 13 bases. DNA for the CDR3: TGCGCCAGCAGCCAAGACGGCGGCCCAGCGAGCAATCAGCCCCAGCATTTT. Amino acids: CASSQDGGPASNQPQHF.

The chain carries TRBV28 and TRBJ1-4, with a tentative D call TRBD1 (6 bases). The germline V and J ends were trimmed by 0 bases and 8 bases, with 16 bases remaining between them. CDR3 size: 16 residues. Germline-derived CDR1 and CDR2 are MDHEN and SYDVKM. DNA of the CDR3: TGTGCCAGCAGTTTATGGGGGGGGCAGGGTAAGGAAAAACTGTTTTTT. It encodes CASSLWGGQGKEKLFF.

The gene calls are TRBV6-6 and TRBJ1-1, with unresolved D. The CDR3 consists of 15 residues. The germline V and J ends were trimmed by 5 bases and 2 bases, with 15 bases remaining between them. The V gene's germline CDR1 is MNHNY and CDR2 SVGAGI (reference sequence). CDR3 amino acids: CASSTSLGRNTEAFF. In DNA form, the CDR3 reads TGTGCCAGCAGTACCTCCTTGGGGAGAAACACTGAAGCTTTCTTT.

This clone has only one observation. The chain is built from TRBV5-4 and TRBJ2-1; 12 bases map to TRBD2. CDR1 and CDR2 (germline): SGHNT, YYREEE (reference sequence). The CDR3 totals 19 residues. Trimming at V came to 2 bases and at J to 0 bases, leaving 9 bases not matched to a gene. The CDR3, as DNA: TGTGCCAGCAGCTTTGGGACTAGCGGGCGGGCGAGCTCCTACAATGAGCAGTTCTTC. As protein: CASSFGTSGRASSYNEQFF. Full variable domain (remainder filled in from reference TRBV5-4 and TRBJ2-1): ETGVTQSPTHLIKTRGQQVTLRCSSQSGHNTVSWYQQALGQGPQFIFQYYREEENGRGNFPPRFSGLQFPNYSSELNVNALELDDSALYLCASSFGTSGRASSYNEQFFGPGTRLTVL.

The chain combines TRBV7-8 with TRBJ2-3; possibly TRBD1 for D (6 bases). Germline V CDR1 and CDR2: SGHVS, FQNEAQ. V lost 5 bases and J 3 bases, leaving 9 bases between the germline ends. CDR3 length: 13 amino acids. CDR3 sequence reads: CASSPQGTDTQYF. CDR3 DNA: TGTGCCAGCAGCCCCCAGGGGACAGATACGCAGTATTTT.

In this sample, this clone turned up many times. V and J are TRBV7-2 and TRBJ2-4, with TRBD1 matching 8 bases. The J segment lost 0 bases and the V segment lost 5 bases, leaving 6 bases of the junction unmatched. CDR1 and CDR2 from the germline V gene are SGHTA and FQGNSA. The CDR3 contains 16 residues. The CDR3, as DNA: TGTGCCAGCAGCCCCCGACAGGGGCTAGCCAAAAACATTCAGTACTTC. Translation: CASSPRQGLAKNIQYF.

This chain uses TRBV12-5 with TRBJ2-1; the match to TRBD2 covers 14 bases. CDR3 length: 15 amino acids. V trimming: 3 bases; J trimming: 11 bases; junction bases outside the gene matches: 6. Per germline, CDR1 LGHNT and CDR2 FRNRAP. Written as DNA, the CDR3 is TGTGCTAGTGGTTTACCGGGACTAGCGGGAGAGAAGCAGTTCTTC. Protein product: CASGLPGLAGEKQFF. The full variable domain, rest sourced from reference TRBV12-5 and TRBJ2-1, is DARVTQTPRHKVTEMGQEVTMRCQPILGHNTVFWYRQTMMQGLELLAYFRNRAPLDDSGMPKDRFSAEMPDATLATLKIQPSEPRDSAVYFCASGLPGLAGEKQFFGPGTRLTVL.

The gene calls are TRBV7-9 and TRBJ2-7; 9 nucleotides line up with TRBD1. There are 14 residues in the CDR3. With V trimmed by 10 bases and J by 5 bases, 12 bases remained unmatched. Per germline, CDR1 SEHNR and CDR2 FQNEAQ (reference sequence). This CDR3 reads CATGRGQGLNEQYF. CDR3 sequence (DNA): TGTGCCACTGGGCGGGGACAGGGACTCAACGAGCAGTACTTC.